A selection of T cell receptor beta chains follows, all from one sample in a study of blood T cell repertoires in COVID-19. The repertoire was sequenced with immunoSEQ multiplex PCR; TCRdb's copy has only in-frame clones and lacks some. There are around 270,000 clones in the sample; around 84% occur only once, and 4% to 5% lies in the top ten. Sequenced: peripheral blood. The receptors derive from a man aged 60-69 years with acute or convalescent COVID-19. Both conserved end residues are part of each CDR3. The order of the fields is clone size, V gene, D gene, J gene, CDR3 protein, CDR3 DNA. D genes are given only for firm matches. Clone sizes are given selectively: once, few, many, or a class where the clone is expanded.

.	TRBV3-1/TRBV3-2	.	TRBJ2-1	CASSSLINRDNEQFF	TGTGCCAGCAGTTCCCTCATAAACAGGGATAATGAGCAGTTCTTC
.	TRBV5-1	.	TRBJ2-7	CASSRTGPYYEQYF	TGCGCCAGCAGCAGAACAGGTCCCTACTACGAGCAGTACTTC
.	TRBV4-1	TRBD1	TRBJ1-4	CASSHDGTGRGEKLFF	TGCGCCAGCAGCCACGACGGGACAGGGCGGGGAGAAAAACTGTTTTTT
.	TRBV5-1	TRBD1	TRBJ1-3	CASSPGTGGTIYF	TGCGCCAGCAGCCCCGGGACAGGGGGCACCATATATTTT
.	TRBV28	TRBD2	TRBJ2-1	CASSFVSGRRSYNEQFF	TGTGCCAGCAGTTTTGTGAGCGGGAGGCGGTCCTACAATGAGCAGTTCTTC
.	TRBV6-5	TRBD1	TRBJ1-2	CASSKRTGFGGYTF	TGTGCCAGCAGTAAAAGGACAGGGTTTGGTGGCTACACCTTC
once	TRBV27	TRBD2	TRBJ2-3	CASSGGLAGGGQYF	TGTGCCAGCAGTGGGGGACTAGCGGGAGGAGGGCAGTATTTT
.	TRBV7-8	.	TRBJ2-2	CASSLNRGGRGTGELFF	TGTGCCAGCAGCCTTAATCGCGGGGGCCGGGGCACCGGGGAGCTGTTTTTT
.	TRBV28	TRBD2	TRBJ2-2	CATLVGGVNTGELFF	TGTGCCACCCTGGTGGGGGGGGTTAACACCGGGGAGCTGTTTTTT
few	TRBV2	.	TRBJ2-7	CASTKERFYVEQYF	TGTGCCAGCACCAAGGAGCGCTTTTACGTGGAGCAGTACTTC
.	TRBV29-1	.	TRBJ1-1	CSVGQKNTEAFF	TGCAGCGTAGGACAGAAGAACACTGAAGCTTTCTTT
.	TRBV27	TRBD1	TRBJ2-3	CASSGGRDRNSRTDTQYF	TGTGCCAGCAGTGGCGGCCGGGACAGAAACTCTCGCACAGATACGCAGTATTTT
few	TRBV9	TRBD2	TRBJ2-2	CASSVPASGGMNTGELFF	TGTGCCAGCAGCGTTCCGGCTAGCGGGGGCATGAACACCGGGGAGCTGTTTTTT
.	TRBV4-1	.	TRBJ1-2	CASSKTNGGDGYTF	TGCGCCAGCAGCAAGACCAACGGCGGCGATGGCTACACCTTC
.	TRBV6-5	.	TRBJ1-2	CASSPGYGYTF	TGTGCCAGCAGTCCAGGCTATGGCTACACCTTC
.	TRBV6-5	TRBD1	TRBJ1-1	CASRPGQGADTEAFF	TGTGCCAGCAGGCCGGGACAGGGGGCTGACACTGAAGCTTTCTTT
.	TRBV29-1	.	TRBJ1-2	CSVEDPLTVNYGYTF	TGCAGCGTTGAAGATCCCCTGACAGTTAACTATGGCTACACCTTC
.	TRBV7-3	TRBD2	TRBJ2-2	CASSLNPSGAGELFF	TGTGCCAGCAGCTTAAATCCTAGCGGGGCCGGGGAGCTGTTTTTT
.	TRBV5-1	TRBD1	TRBJ1-1	CASSLDRGTEAFF	TGCGCCAGCAGCTTAGACAGGGGGACTGAAGCTTTCTTT
.	TRBV28	TRBD2	TRBJ2-7	CASSSPPGSGFSYEQYF	TGTGCCAGCAGTTCCCCCCCGGGTAGCGGGTTCTCCTACGAGCAGTACTTC
.	TRBV7-9	.	TRBJ2-5	CASTTHAIETQYF	TGTGCCAGCACCACGCACGCGATAGAGACCCAGTACTTC
.	TRBV27	TRBD2	TRBJ2-7	CASSIVAGGSYEQYF	TGTGCCAGCAGTATTGTAGCGGGAGGTTCTTACGAGCAGTACTTC
.	TRBV6-4	.	TRBJ2-3	CASSDSRTTDTDTQYF	TGTGCCAGCAGTGACTCGAGGACTACCGACACAGATACGCAGTATTTT
.	TRBV7-9	.	TRBJ1-2	CASQKYGFYGYTF	TGTGCCAGCCAAAAGTACGGGTTCTATGGCTACACCTTC
.	TRBV18	.	TRBJ2-7	CASQGGTYEQYF	TGTGCCAGCCAAGGGGGAACCTACGAGCAGTACTTC
.	TRBV1	.	TRBJ2-1	CTSSQPPDRGYNEQFF	TGCACCAGCAGCCAGCCACCGGACAGGGGCTACAATGAGCAGTTCTTC
.	TRBV6-9	TRBD2	TRBJ2-7	CASITGLADPRSSYEQYF	TGTGCCAGCATTACGGGACTAGCGGACCCCAGGAGCTCCTACGAGCAGTACTTC
.	TRBV7-8	TRBD1	TRBJ2-7	CASSLPGVGQGATHILLTYEQYF	TGTGCCAGCAGCCTCCCGGGGGTGGGGCAGGGGGCCACCCACATACTATTAACCTACGAGCAGTACTTC
.	TRBV7-9	.	TRBJ2-1	CASSLVYNEQFF	TGTGCCAGCAGCTTAGTATACAATGAGCAGTTCTTC
once	TRBV7-9	TRBD1	TRBJ1-2	CASSKGQGTNYGYTF	TGTGCCAGCAGTAAGGGACAGGGGACTAACTATGGCTACACCTTC
once	TRBV12-3/TRBV12-4	.	TRBJ2-2	CASSPQNTGELFF	TGTGCCAGCAGTCCCCAGAACACCGGGGAGCTGTTTTTT
.	TRBV28	.	TRBJ2-7	CASSPNSVESYEQYF	TGTGCCAGCAGCCCGAACTCGGTTGAGTCCTACGAGCAGTACTTC
.	TRBV10-2	.	TRBJ1-6	CASSEGRGQSPLHF	TGCGCCAGCAGTGAGGGAAGGGGACAATCACCCCTCCACTTT
.	TRBV15	.	TRBJ2-5	CATSRDRGTETQYF	TGTGCCACCAGCAGGGACCGGGGAACGGAGACCCAGTACTTC
few	TRBV11-2	.	TRBJ2-3	CASSSSVMDTQYF	TGTGCCAGCAGCTCGTCAGTCATGGATACGCAGTATTTT
.	TRBV14	TRBD1	TRBJ1-1	CASSQDRRTEAFF	TGTGCCAGCAGCCAGGACAGGCGCACTGAAGCTTTCTTT
.	TRBV7-9	.	TRBJ1-4	CASSILARGSEKLFF	TGTGCCAGCAGCATCCTCGCTAGGGGTAGTGAAAAACTGTTTTTT
many	TRBV4-1	.	TRBJ2-5	CASSPRTGWGETQYF	TGCGCCAGCAGCCCCCGTACAGGGTGGGGGGAGACCCAGTACTTC
.	TRBV4-2	.	TRBJ2-7	CASSHRGLHYEQYF	TGTGCCAGCAGCCATCGCGGACTACACTACGAGCAGTACTTC
.	TRBV9	TRBD2	TRBJ2-1	CASSETSGAYNEQFF	TGTGCCAGCAGCGAGACTAGCGGGGCATACAATGAGCAGTTCTTC
.	TRBV19	.	TRBJ1-2	CASRLRQTDYGYTF	TGTGCCAGTAGATTGCGACAGACAGACTATGGCTACACCTTC
once	TRBV4-2	.	TRBJ2-7	CASSQPGSTHEQYF	TGTGCCAGCAGCCAACCGGGATCCACCCACGAGCAGTACTTC